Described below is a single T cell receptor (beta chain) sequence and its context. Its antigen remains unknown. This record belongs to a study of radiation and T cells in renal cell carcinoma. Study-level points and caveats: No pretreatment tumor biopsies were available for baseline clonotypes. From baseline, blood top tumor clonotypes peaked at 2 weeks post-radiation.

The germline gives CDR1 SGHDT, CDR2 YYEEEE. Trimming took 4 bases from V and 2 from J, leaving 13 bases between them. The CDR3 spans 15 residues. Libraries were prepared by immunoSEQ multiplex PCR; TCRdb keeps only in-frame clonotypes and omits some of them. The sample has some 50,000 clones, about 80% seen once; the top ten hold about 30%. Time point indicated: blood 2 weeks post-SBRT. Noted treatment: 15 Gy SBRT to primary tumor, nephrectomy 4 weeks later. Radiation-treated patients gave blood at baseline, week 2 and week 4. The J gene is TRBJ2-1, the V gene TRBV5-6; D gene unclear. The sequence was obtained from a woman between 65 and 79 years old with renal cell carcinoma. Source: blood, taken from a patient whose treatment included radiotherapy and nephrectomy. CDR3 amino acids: CASSPRRYTYNEQFF. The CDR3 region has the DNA TGTGCCAGCAGCCCGCGCCGTTATACCTACAATGAGCAGTTCTTC.